One and the same sample provided the 27 T cell receptor beta chains below, sequenced in a study of blood T cell repertoires in COVID-19. Only in-frame clones appear in the TCRdb table, and some are missing; sequencing was by immunoSEQ multiplex PCR. The repertoire includes 200,000 to 300,000 clones, around 88% of them detected once, and more than 0.95% sits in the top ten. Sequenced sample: PBMCs or T cells enriched from blood (not recorded which). The receptors shown here come from a woman in her thirties or forties with acute COVID-19.

This clone was counted only a few times. This chain connects TRBV7-2 to TRBJ1-4, with 12 bases lining up with TRBD1. The CDR3 has 17 residues. CDR1 is SGHTA, CDR2 FQGNSA, per germline. Trimming at V came to 4 bases and at J to 8 bases, leaving 11 bases not matched to a gene. CDR3 DNA: TGTGCCAGCAGCTCCTGGGGACAGGGGGCTGGTAACGAAAAACTGTTTTTT. Translation: CASSSWGQGAGNEKLFF.

This clone has a handful of counts. The chain is built from TRBV5-4 and TRBJ2-3, with 11 bases fitting TRBD2. The length of the CDR3 is 15 residues. The germline V gene has CDR1 SGHNT and CDR2 YYREEE (reference sequence). V lost 1 base to trimming and J lost 6 bases; unmatched junction nucleotides: 4. The CDR3 region has the DNA TGTGCCAGCAGCTTGACTAGCGGGAGCCAGGATACGCAGTATTTT. This encodes CASSLTSGSQDTQYF.

This clone was recorded only once. This sequence joins TRBV18 and TRBJ1-5, with D uncertain. The CDR3 has 15 amino acids. With 6 bases removed from V and 1 base from J, the gap between germline ends came to 13 bases. Germline CDR1 KGHSH, CDR2 LQKENI. In DNA form, the CDR3 reads TGTGCCAGCTCGTCAGCCCCAGCGAGCAATCAGCCCCAGCATTTT. As protein: CASSSAPASNQPQHF.

The chain's CDR3 is CASSVVSSGDSYNEQFF. The CDR3 DNA reads as TGTGCCAGCAGCGTAGTTTCTAGCGGGGATTCCTACAATGAGCAGTTCTTC. The chain is built from TRBV9 and TRBJ2-1, with 9 bases identical to TRBD2. Trimming removed 0 bases from V and 1 base from J; junction bases left unmatched: 5. Germline CDR1 SGDLS, CDR2 YYNGEE. This CDR3 has 17 residues.

The chain uses TRBV2 and TRBJ1-5; 9 bases agree with TRBD1. J was trimmed by 3 bases and V by 3 bases; bases with no gene match: 6. The CDR3 extends over 16 amino acids. The germline V gene encodes CDR1 SNHLY and CDR2 FYNNEI. As DNA, the CDR3 is TGTGCCAGCAGTGAGATGGGGACAGGGTACAATCAGCCCCAGCATTTT. This encodes CASSEMGTGYNQPQHF.

V is TRBV7-2 and J is TRBJ2-3; tentative D call: TRBD2 (6 bases). Germline CDR1 reads SGHTA; CDR2 reads FQGNSA. There are 15 residues in the CDR3. Trimming removed 4 bases at V and 0 bases at J, with 11 bases between. This chain's CDR3 is CASSSDYLSTDTQYF. The CDR3 DNA reads as TGTGCCAGCAGCTCGGACTACCTTAGCACAGATACGCAGTATTTT.

The chain joins TRBV5-4 to TRBJ2-1; 10 positions agree with TRBD1. After removal of 7 bases from V and 7 bases from J, the junction contained 5 bases not matched to a gene. Germline values: CDR1 SGHNT, CDR2 YYREEE (reference sequence). This CDR3 has 13 amino acids. The CDR3 DNA follows: TGTGCCAGCGACCGGGACAGGGGAAATGAGCAGTTCTTC. Translating gives CASDRDRGNEQFF.

This clone was observed once. The chain carries TRBV25-1 and TRBJ1-1; no reliable D call. V lost 3 bases and J lost 5, with 13 bases in between. Germline loops: CDR1 MGHDK, CDR2 SYGVNS. The CDR3 consists of 14 residues. The CDR3 DNA reads as TGTGCCAGCAGTGACTTGGAGGGCCGGACTGAAGCTTTCTTT. It is translated as CASSDLEGRTEAFF.

A word on this clone: Other DNA variants within this sample encode the same CDR3. The rearrangement links TRBV18 to TRBJ1-5; 7 bases line up with TRBD1. The germline V gene encodes CDR1 KGHSH and CDR2 LQKENI. This CDR3 region has 13 residues. Trimming at V came to 6 bases and at J to 5 bases, leaving 4 bases not matched to a gene. CDR3 protein: CASSRDRDQPQHF. In DNA form, the CDR3 reads TGTGCCAGCTCGCGGGACAGAGATCAGCCCCAGCATTTT.

The gene calls are TRBV19 and TRBJ1-1; 8 nucleotides align to TRBD1. Trimming took 5 bases from V and 1 from J; bases not matched to a gene: 9. Germline CDR1 and CDR2: LNHDA and SQIVND (reference sequence). The CDR3 runs 16 residues. The CDR3 is CASSLWTGTKNTEAFF. Written as DNA, the CDR3 is TGTGCCAGTAGTCTCTGGACAGGGACCAAGAACACTGAAGCTTTCTTT.

CDR3 residues: CAWSTATRSYF. CDR3 bases: TGTGCCTGGAGTACTGCGACTAGATCGTACTTC. The chain carries TRBV30 and TRBJ2-7, with D perhaps TRBD2 (6 bases). Germline CDR1 reads GTSNPN; CDR2 reads SVGIG (reference sequence). V lost 2 bases and J lost 12, with 14 bases in between. CDR3 length: 11 residues.

This clone was counted once. The CDR3 nucleotides read TGTGCCAGCAGTCTAGGGGGCGGCTATGGCTACACCTTC. Protein product: CASSLGGGYGYTF. The rearrangement uses TRBV27 and TRBJ1-2; 7 bases align to TRBD1. CDR1 is MNHEY, CDR2 SMNVEV, per germline (reference sequence). The CDR3 length is 13 residues. V was clipped by 5 bases and J by 4 bases; unmatched bases: 4.

V usage is TRBV7-9 and J usage is TRBJ2-1; possibly TRBD1 for D (5 bases). Deletions cut 10 bases from V and 1 base from J, with 14 bases between. The CDR3 has 14 residues. Germline V CDR1 and CDR2: SEHNR, FQNEAQ (reference sequence). For the CDR3, the DNA is TGTGCCACTCCCGGACATTTATCCTACAATGAGCAGTTCTTC. This sequence encodes CATPGHLSYNEQFF. The full variable domain, with the rest looked up from reference TRBV7-9 and TRBJ2-1, is DTGVSQNPRHKITKRGQNVTFRCDPISEHNRLYWYRQTLGQGPEFLTYFQNEAQLEKSRLLSDRFSAERPKGSFSTLEIQRTEQGDSAMYLCATPGHLSYNEQFFGPGTRLTVL.

V is TRBV10-3 and J is TRBJ1-1; D gene uncertain. The CDR3 loop spans 12 amino acids. Per the germline V gene, CDR1 is ENHRY and CDR2 is SYGVKD. The V and J ends lost 11 bases and 9 bases respectively, with 19 bases between them. The CDR3 coding sequence is TGTGCCGGCCGTAGGGAGTCGGGCCAAGCTTTCTTT. Protein: CAGRRESGQAFF.

The chain links TRBV30 to TRBJ2-1, with 7 bases that match TRBD1. Germline V CDR1 and CDR2: GTSNPN, SVGIG (reference sequence). V shed 5 bases, J shed 6 bases, and the junction held 16 bases outside the gene matches. This CDR3 is 16 amino acids long. The CDR3 spells CAWVRRGHARPNEQFF. CDR3 nucleotide sequence: TGTGCCTGGGTTAGAAGGGGGCACGCAAGGCCCAATGAGCAGTTCTTC.

The J gene is TRBJ1-4, the V gene TRBV18, with TRBD1 as a possible D gene (6 bases). CDR1 is KGHSH, CDR2 LQKENI, per germline. V was trimmed by 5 bases and J by 7 bases, leaving 17 bases between them. This CDR3 spans 15 amino acids. The CDR3 is CASSSSGTMVEKLFF. The CDR3 bases are TGTGCCAGCTCATCCTCCGGGACAATGGTTGAAAAACTGTTTTTT.

Here the CDR3 reads CASSLSEDTEAFF. As DNA, the CDR3 is TGTGCCAGCAGTCTTAGCGAGGACACTGAAGCTTTCTTT. The gene calls are TRBV27 and TRBJ1-1; no firm D call. Between the trimmed V and J ends, which lost 5 bases and 3 bases, there was a span of 10 bases. The CDR3 contains 13 residues. Germline V CDR1 and CDR2: MNHEY, SMNVEV (reference sequence).

The rearrangement uses TRBV14 and TRBJ1-2, with D hard to call. Trimming took 1 base from V and 0 from J, leaving 12 bases between them. CDR1 and CDR2 from the germline V gene are SGHDN and FVKESK. This CDR3 has 16 amino acids. This CDR3 reads CASSQVLGGANYGYTF. CDR3 sequence (DNA): TGTGCCAGCAGCCAAGTCCTTGGAGGCGCTAACTATGGCTACACCTTC.

This chain connects TRBV27 to TRBJ1-2; TRBD1 matches 10 bases. V lost 6 bases to trimming and J lost 5 bases; unmatched junction nucleotides: 3. Germline V gene sequence: CDR1 MNHEY, CDR2 SMNVEV (reference sequence). The CDR3 extends over 13 amino acids. The CDR3 nucleotides read TGTGCCAGCAGACCGGGACAGGGGTATGGCTACACCTTC. As protein: CASRPGQGYGYTF.

The V gene is TRBV28, the J gene TRBJ2-1, with TRBD1 identical over 10 bases. Per germline, CDR1 MDHEN and CDR2 SYDVKM. Germline trimming cut 3 bases from V and 10 bases from J; bases unmatched to any gene: 9. This CDR3 is built from 15 residues. CDR3 coding DNA: TGTGCCAGCAGTTTGCCTGACAGGGGGCTGGGAGAGCAGTTCTTC. Translation gives CASSLPDRGLGEQFF. The full variable domain, with the rest looked up from reference TRBV28 and TRBJ2-1, is DVKVTQSSRYLVKRTGEKVFLECVQDMDHENMFWYRQDPGLGLRLIYFSYDVKMKEKGDIPEGYSVSREKKERFSLILESASTNQTSMYLCASSLPDRGLGEQFFGPGTRLTVL.

CDR3 in amino acids: CASTTGYPYNEQFF. Written as DNA, the CDR3 is TGTGCCAGCACCACAGGGTATCCCTACAATGAGCAGTTCTTC. The chain is built from TRBV28 and TRBJ2-1; perhaps TRBD1 as D (6 bases). The germline V gene has CDR1 MDHEN and CDR2 SYDVKM. Trimming cost V 7 bases and J 2 bases, with 12 bases left between them. This CDR3 comprises 14 residues.

This chain links TRBV24-1 with TRBJ2-1; possibly TRBD2 for D (6 bases). Germline V CDR1 and CDR2: KGHDR, SFDVKD. The CDR3 extends over 16 amino acids. The V gene lost 3 bases and the J gene lost 10 bases, with 21 bases spanning the gap. CDR3 bases: TGTGCCACCAGTGATCCGGGCGCGGGACGGTCTTTCGAGCAGTTCTTC. Translation gives CATSDPGAGRSFEQFF.

This chain links TRBV5-1 with TRBJ1-2, with D possibly being TRBD1 (5 bases). Trimming shortened V by 4 bases and J by 6 bases, and 16 bases separated the two germline ends. Germline V gene data show CDR1 as SGHRS and CDR2 as YFSETQ. The CDR3 length is 14 residues. The CDR3: CASSHGGIWDGYTF. The CDR3 DNA sequence: TGCGCCAGCAGCCACGGGGGTATTTGGGATGGCTACACCTTC.

This clone showed up just once. V and J are TRBV19 and TRBJ2-6, with D maybe TRBD1 (5 bases). The germline gives CDR1 LNHDA, CDR2 SQIVND (reference sequence). There are 16 residues in the CDR3. Trimming took 5 bases from V and 0 from J, leaving 11 bases between them. DNA of the CDR3: TGTGCCAGTAGTGCATCAGGGATCTCTGGGGCCAACGTCCTGACTTTC. As protein: CASSASGISGANVLTF.

The genes are TRBV4-1 and TRBJ2-1; 7 positions agree with TRBD2. The CDR3 covers 15 residues. V lost 8 bases, J lost 0 bases, and 7 bases stayed unmatched. Germline CDR1 is MGHRA and CDR2 is YSYEKL. Here the CDR3 reads CASRLALYSYNEQFF. In DNA form, the CDR3 reads TGCGCCAGCCGACTAGCCCTTTACTCCTACAATGAGCAGTTCTTC.

This sequence joins TRBV11-3 and TRBJ2-1; possible D gene TRBD1, 6 bases. Germline V gives CDR1 SGHNT, CDR2 YENEEA. Trimming took 0 bases from V and 6 from J, leaving 18 bases between them. The CDR3 is 17 residues long. The CDR3 DNA is TGTGCCAGCAGCTTAGATCGATTCAGGGGCCCGGGCAATGAGCAGTTCTTC. Its protein is CASSLDRFRGPGNEQFF.

The chain combines TRBV6-1 with TRBJ2-7; 9 positions match TRBD2. V was clipped by 1 base and J by 7 bases; unmatched bases: 20. CDR1 and CDR2 from the germline V gene are MNHNS and SASEGT. The CDR3 length is 19 residues. Written as DNA, the CDR3 is TGTGCCAGCAGTGAAGAAGGCTGGAATAGCGGGAGATCCCTTAGTGAGCAGTACTTC. Translation: CASSEEGWNSGRSLSEQYF.